The 24 T cell receptor beta chains given below trace back to one sample, sequenced in a study of beta chain features in type 1 diabetes (dated by TCRdb to the late 2010s). General conclusions and limits of the study: A moderate but significant shortening of TCRB CDR3 length was observed in type 1 diabetes patients in all four CD4+ subsets.

The antigens these receptors bind are not known. Libraries were made using the immunoSEQ multiplex PCR assay. All of the isolated RNA was reverse transcribed with the High Capacity cDNA Reverse Transcription Kit, so expressed TCRB transcripts were sequenced. The source is immuneACCESS, and TCRdb retained only in-frame sequences with V and J called. Part of the clones is not carried over; for the studies checked, unresolved V genes explain less than half of this, and the remainder is unexplained. Across this sample there are about 240,000 clones, with approximately 13% seen only once. Around 0.019% of the sample is in the top ten clones. Sequenced: naive CD4+ T cells from blood. In the paper's terms, the cell subset or site label means: true naive CD4+ T cells. The receptors come from a man aged 25 to 40 with type 1 diabetes.

This clone was seen only a few times. This chain links TRBV5-1 with TRBJ2-1; a weak D match, TRBD2 (5 bases). This CDR3 contains 20 residues. Germline values: CDR1 SGHRS, CDR2 YFSETQ. The ends were cut back, 0 bases at V and 1 base at J, with 23 bases in the middle. The chain's CDR3 is CASSLATAGRAEASYNEQFF. CDR3 coding DNA: TGCGCCAGCAGCTTGGCTACCGCCGGAAGGGCGGAGGCATCCTACAATGAGCAGTTCTTC.

This clone was seen a single time. In DNA, the CDR3 is TGTGCTGGGCGGGGCCCGGCGAACACCGGGGAGCTGTTTTTT. Residues: CAGRGPANTGELFF. This chain connects TRBV7-2 to TRBJ2-2; a weak D match, TRBD2 (6 bases). The CDR3 is 14 residues long. Germline values: CDR1 SGHTA, CDR2 FQGNSA.

This clone appeared a few times. The rearrangement links TRBV5-1 to TRBJ2-5; D unresolved. The CDR3 covers 13 residues. Trimming took off 0 bases at V and 4 bases at J, with 7 bases between the two ends. From germline, CDR1 is SGHRS and CDR2 YFSETQ. The CDR3 here is CASSLELRETQYF. The CDR3 DNA follows: TGCGCCAGCAGCTTGGAGCTTCGAGAGACCCAGTACTTC.

The CDR3 loop reads CASSVDPPGTGELFF. The DNA of the CDR3 is TGTGCCAGCAGCGTCGACCCGCCGGGAACCGGGGAGCTGTTTTTT. The chain has TRBV9 and TRBJ2-2, with D possibly matching TRBD2 (5 bases). The CDR3 is 15 amino acids. Germline CDR1 and CDR2: SGDLS and YYNGEE. V lost 2 bases to trimming and J lost 5 bases, with 13 bases between them.

This clone was observed a handful of times. In DNA, the CDR3 is TGCGCCAGCAGCTTAGTTGCAGGCAACTCTGGGGCCAACGTCCTGACTTTC. This encodes CASSLVAGNSGANVLTF. The V call is TRBV5-1, the J call TRBJ2-6; D uncertain. The CDR3 is 17 amino acids. The V end was cut by 2 bases, the J end by 0 bases, with 12 bases between. The germline gives CDR1 SGHRS, CDR2 YFSETQ.

A few counts support this clone. The rearrangement links TRBV7-9 to TRBJ1-1; 10 bases map to TRBD1. Germline V CDR1 and CDR2: SEHNR, FQNEAQ (reference sequence). The CDR3 is made up of 14 amino acids. With V trimmed by 1 base and J by 6 bases, 2 bases remained unmatched. The CDR3 coding sequence is TGTGCCAGCAGCTTAGGGGACAGGGGCGCTGAAGCTTTCTTT. It yields the protein CASSLGDRGAEAFF.

The rearrangement joins TRBV11-2 to TRBJ2-7; TRBD1 aligns across 8 bases. After removal of 5 bases from V and 3 bases from J, the junction contained 6 bases not matched to a gene. The CDR3 sequence is 14 residues long. Germline V CDR1 and CDR2: SGHAT, FQNNGV. The CDR3 region is CASSLTGEYYEQYF. DNA for the CDR3: TGTGCCAGCAGCCTGACAGGGGAGTACTACGAGCAGTACTTC.

The J gene is TRBJ2-5, the V gene TRBV30; 10 bases agree with TRBD2. CDR3 length: 15 amino acids. V was pared by 1 base and J by 2 bases, with 4 bases of the junction left unmatched. The germline CDR1 and CDR2 sequences are GTSNPN and SVGIG (reference sequence). In DNA, the CDR3 is TGTGCCTGGAGTGGCCTAGCGGGGGCACAAGAGACCCAGTACTTC. The encoded protein is CAWSGLAGAQETQYF.

This chain joins TRBV6-1 and TRBJ2-3; 8 bases are a match to TRBD2. The CDR3 is made up of 15 amino acids. Unmatched junction bases numbered 5, after V lost 6 bases and J lost 0 bases. Germline-derived CDR1 and CDR2 are MNHNS and SASEGT. CDR3 sequence reads: CASRVAGTSTDTQYF. For the CDR3, the DNA is TGTGCCAGCAGGGTAGCGGGAACTAGCACAGATACGCAGTATTTT.

This clone was counted between two and nine times. The chain employs TRBV7-6 and TRBJ2-2; 10 bases fit TRBD2. Germline V CDR1 and CDR2: SGHVS, FNYEAQ. The CDR3 covers 17 residues. V was clipped by 1 base and J by 4 bases; unmatched bases: 6. CDR3 sequence (DNA): TGTGCCAGCAGCTTAGAAGCGGGAGGGCCCCTCACCGGGGAGCTGTTTTTT. Translating it yields CASSLEAGGPLTGELFF.

About this clone: Mismatch with germline at one junction end may stem from a read error. The V call is TRBV6-1, the J call TRBJ2-7; 7 bases fit TRBD1. CDR1 MNHNS and CDR2 SASEGT come from the germline V gene. The CDR3 sequence is 14 residues long. The CDR3 sequence is CASSEGTVSYEQYF. The CDR3 DNA reads as TGTGCCAGCAGCGAAGGGACAGTTTCCTACGAGCAGTACTTC.

Note on this clone: This sample also contains other DNA sequences that code for the same CDR3. CDR3 in amino acids: CASSGQGANTGELFF. The CDR3 DNA sequence: TGTGCCAGCAGTGGACAGGGGGCTAACACCGGGGAGCTGTTTTTT. This chain links TRBV2 with TRBJ2-2; 10 nucleotides line up with TRBD1. The germline gives CDR1 SNHLY, CDR2 FYNNEI. The CDR3 totals 15 residues. V was pared by 4 bases and J by 2 bases, with 1 base of the junction left unmatched.

This clone was seen only a few times. This rearrangement joins TRBV28 to TRBJ2-7, with 9 bases fitting TRBD1. V lost 10 bases, J lost 3 bases, and 7 bases stayed unmatched. This CDR3 has 13 amino acids. Per the germline V gene, CDR1 is MDHEN and CDR2 is SYDVKM. The CDR3 nucleotides read TGTGCCACCAGGACAGGGGAAAACTACGAGCAGTACTTC. Translating it yields CATRTGENYEQYF. The whole variable domain, filled in from reference TRBV28 and TRBJ2-7, reads DVKVTQSSRYLVKRTGEKVFLECVQDMDHENMFWYRQDPGLGLRLIYFSYDVKMKEKGDIPEGYSVSREKKERFSLILESASTNQTSMYLCATRTGENYEQYFGPGTRLTVT.

This clone showed up just a few times. The CDR3 DNA is TGTGCCAGCAGTCCCGACAAGAACACCGGGGAGCTGTTTTTT. This sequence encodes CASSPDKNTGELFF. The chain joins TRBV9 to TRBJ2-2, with D hard to call. Germline V CDR1 and CDR2: SGDLS, YYNGEE. The CDR3 runs to 14 residues. The V end was cut by 5 bases, the J end by 1 base, with 9 bases between. Drawing the rest from reference TRBV9 and TRBJ2-2, the complete variable domain is DSGVTQTPKHLITATGQRVTLRCSPRSGDLSVYWYQQSLDQGLQFLIQYYNGEERAKGNILERFSAQQFPDLHSELNLSSLELGDSALYFCASSPDKNTGELFFGEGSRLTVL.

Worth noting for this clone: The same CDR3 is also encoded by other DNA sequences in this sample. The V gene is TRBV29-1, the J gene TRBJ1-1; 9 nucleotides line up with TRBD1. The germline gives CDR1 SQVTM, CDR2 ANQGSEA. The CDR3 loop spans 13 amino acids. J gave up 3 bases and V 6 bases, and 5 bases lay outside the gene matches. CDR3 DNA sequence: TGCAGCGTGGCGCGACAGGGGGACACTGAAGCTTTCTTT. This gives the protein CSVARQGDTEAFF.

This clone has just a few counts. The rearrangement links TRBV5-1 to TRBJ1-1; D not resolved. The V end lost 4 bases, the J end lost 1 base, and 8 bases lay between the germline ends. Germline V gene data show CDR1 as SGHRS and CDR2 as YFSETQ. The CDR3 is 13 residues long. The CDR3 here is CASSIDKNTEAFF. CDR3 DNA: TGCGCCAGCAGCATCGACAAGAACACTGAAGCTTTCTTT.

This clone was counted between two and nine times. The chain recombines TRBV29-1 with TRBJ2-3; TRBD2 matches at 11 bases. This CDR3 spans 14 amino acids. CDR1 is SQVTM and CDR2 is ANQGSEA in the germline V gene. The junction had 0 bases not matched to a gene; V was cut back by 1 base and J by 3 bases. DNA of the CDR3: TGCAGCGTTGAAGGACTAGCGGGGACAGATACGCAGTATTTT. It encodes CSVEGLAGTDTQYF.

This clone showed up just a few times. V is TRBV30 and J is TRBJ2-5; TRBD2 might be the D (6 bases). Gene TRBJ2-7 matches the end of the DNA better, so the J call may be wrong. The CDR3 contains 14 residues. Per the germline V gene, CDR1 is GTSNPN and CDR2 is SVGIG (reference sequence). The CDR3 region has the DNA TGTGCCTGGAGACTAGCCGGGAGCAGCGACGAGCAGTACTTC. Its translation: CAWRLAGSSDEQYF.

The gene calls are TRBV7-6 and TRBJ2-1; 7 positions match TRBD1. The germline gives CDR1 SGHVS, CDR2 FNYEAQ. This CDR3 region has 15 residues. Trimming cost V 4 bases and J 2 bases; bases outside gene matches: 5. This chain's CDR3 is CASSSQGVAYNEQFF. In DNA, the CDR3 is TGTGCCAGCAGCTCCCAGGGGGTTGCCTACAATGAGCAGTTCTTC.

This clone turned up a few times. The rearrangement uses TRBV7-2 and TRBJ2-3, with 9 bases that match TRBD2. CDR1 is SGHTA, CDR2 FQGNSA, per germline. The CDR3 sequence is 15 residues long. J gave up 9 bases and V 5 bases, and 12 bases lay outside the gene matches. The CDR3 coding sequence is TGTGCCAGCAGCCCCGGACTAGCGTCGATGGGAACGCAGTATTTT. Protein product: CASSPGLASMGTQYF.

The rearrangement links TRBV6-1 to TRBJ2-7; 9 bases fit TRBD1. J gave up 0 bases and V 10 bases, and 7 bases lay outside the gene matches. Germline-derived CDR1 and CDR2 are MNHNS and SASEGT. This CDR3 comprises 14 residues. The CDR3 protein is CATIRDRVSYEQYF. CDR3 bases: TGTGCCACCATTCGGGACAGGGTCTCCTACGAGCAGTACTTC.

This clone showed up just a few times. The rearrangement joins TRBV4-1 to TRBJ2-5; TRBD1 might be the D (6 bases). The CDR3 spans 17 residues. In germline, CDR1 is MGHRA, CDR2 YSYEKL. Trimming removed 0 bases from V and 4 bases from J, with 18 bases in between. The CDR3: CASSQDVGRGVRETQYF. For the CDR3, the DNA is TGCGCCAGCAGCCAAGATGTGGGCAGGGGTGTACGAGAGACCCAGTACTTC.

A note on this clone: This specimen includes other DNA sequences encoding the same CDR3. The chain has TRBV2 and TRBJ1-5, with a weak D call TRBD1 (5 bases). Trimming pared 3 bases from V and 7 bases from J, leaving 10 bases between. Germline loops: CDR1 SNHLY, CDR2 FYNNEI. The CDR3 consists of 13 residues. CDR3 DNA sequence: TGTGCCAGCAGTGAGCAGGGCGACCAGCCCCAGCATTTT. The encoded protein is CASSEQGDQPQHF. Filled out from reference TRBV2 and TRBJ1-5, the complete variable domain reads EPEVTQTPSHQVTQMGQEVILRCVPISNHLYFYWYRQILGQKVEFLVSFYNNEISEKSEIFDDQFSVERPDGSNFTLKIRSTKLEDSAMYFCASSEQGDQPQHFGDGTRLSIL.

J is TRBJ2-3 and V is TRBV29-1, with 8 bases aligning to TRBD1. V trimming: 4 bases; J trimming: 2 bases; junction bases outside the gene matches: 8. The CDR3 is 15 residues long. The germline gives CDR1 SQVTM, CDR2 ANQGSEA. The CDR3 region has the DNA TGCAGCGTTGCCCCCCGACAGGGGCCCACAGATACGCAGTATTTT. This gives the protein CSVAPRQGPTDTQYF.